A selection of T cell receptor beta chains follows, all from one sample in a study of T cells in Graves' hyperthyroidism and ophthalmopathy. TCRdb ran MiXCR on the multiplex PCR reads and lists one entry per CDR3 protein. The profile shows approximately 610,000 distinct CDR3 sequences, approximately 15% of them singletons. The sequenced sample consisted of blood. Source of these receptors: a woman aged 40 to 49 with Graves' ophthalmopathy. CDR3s leave out the opening cysteine and the closing phenylalanine or tryptophan.

14,TRBV11-2,TRBJ2-7,ASSPRLSGRSYEQY
11,TRBV12-3/TRBV12-4,TRBJ1-5,ASSLRTNQPQH
16,TRBV12-3/TRBV12-4,TRBJ2-2,ASSTEDYRGENTGELF
14,TRBV7-8,TRBJ1-2,ASSLNRDSLDYGYT
13,TRBV6-1,TRBJ1-2,ASSASGLANYGYT
11,TRBV2,TRBJ2-3,ASSPSRGDTQY
15,TRBV11-2,TRBJ1-2,ASSEVFGTGGGRGYT
10,TRBV29-1,TRBJ1-1,SVARGPTEAF
11,TRBV5-4,TRBJ2-7,ASSLDRIYEQY
10,TRBV28,TRBJ1-2,ASRDRVHGYT